A selection of T cell receptor beta chains follows, all from one sample in a study of cytomegalovirus exposure and HLA in healthy donors. Measured with immunoSEQ multiplex PCR; TCRdb has only the in-frame clones, and not every one. The sample records tens of thousands of clones, just over 75% being singletons. What was sequenced was PBMCs. Receptors originate from a man aged 45-65 years in good health and CMV-seronegative. CDR3s include the opening cysteine and the closing phenylalanine or tryptophan. The D gene is left open where the match is weak. Size is omitted from some rows. Given values are once, few, many or a class for expanded clones.

v_call	j_call	clone_size	d_call	cdr3_aa
TRBV25-1	TRBJ1-1	few	TRBD1	CASSTGGRTEAFF
TRBV6-1	TRBJ1-6	NA	NA	CASSSGFNSPLHF
TRBV18	TRBJ1-4	NA	NA	CASSLNGQQRKLFF
TRBV19	TRBJ1-2	NA	TRBD1	CASSRDSYYGYTF
TRBV5-1	TRBJ1-2	few	NA	CASSLGAGDGVGGYTF
TRBV28	TRBJ1-1	NA	NA	CASILFGGQGNTEAFF
TRBV25-1	TRBJ2-7	NA	TRBD2	CASSELTSGNQYF
TRBV27	TRBJ2-7	NA	NA	CASSLSMALGEQYF
TRBV27	TRBJ2-3	NA	TRBD2	CASSFRLAGGPEYF
TRBV5-1	TRBJ1-2	few	NA	CASSLALGDFYGYTF
TRBV7-3	TRBJ2-1	NA	TRBD1	CASSLRGPGQGRNEQFF
TRBV5-1	TRBJ2-7	NA	NA	CASSVTGTYEQYF
TRBV19	TRBJ2-2	NA	NA	CALQGPGELFF
TRBV19	TRBJ1-2	few	NA	CASTFAGNYGYTF
TRBV6-5	TRBJ1-2	once	NA	CASRKGSGAYGYTF
TRBV7-3	TRBJ1-2	NA	NA	CASISGFYTF
TRBV4-3	TRBJ1-1	NA	NA	CASSQRYGGRNTEAFF
TRBV7-9	TRBJ1-2	few	NA	CASSPRTEPNYGYTF
TRBV7-9	TRBJ2-5	few	TRBD2	CASSLVYVSGRGEETQYF
TRBV7-6	TRBJ1-4	NA	NA	CASSLTDEKLFF
TRBV7-8	TRBJ1-5	NA	NA	CASDPLLGGRSQPQHF
TRBV5-4	TRBJ2-5	NA	TRBD2	CASSFGTSDGETQYF
TRBV5-8	TRBJ2-5	NA	NA	CASSKRGSMVQETQYF
TRBV30	TRBJ2-6	NA	NA	CAWSRDSLSGANVLTF
TRBV19	TRBJ1-1	NA	TRBD1	CASSIEGAPNTEAFF
TRBV30	TRBJ2-1	NA	NA	CAWSMTMEYNEQFF
TRBV5-1	TRBJ1-5	NA	TRBD1	CASSWGDRGVDQPQHF
TRBV27	TRBJ2-1	few	NA	CASSYPQGSEQFF
TRBV19	TRBJ2-1	NA	NA	CASSLVNEQFF
TRBV29-1	TRBJ2-6	NA	NA	CSVRLGANVLTF
TRBV27	TRBJ1-1	NA	TRBD1	CASSSRTGGNTEAFF
TRBV5-6	TRBJ2-1	NA	TRBD2	CASSLGLAGWDEQFF
TRBV27	TRBJ2-5	few	TRBD2	CASSSGLARKTQYF
TRBV28	TRBJ2-7	NA	TRBD1	CASRPRDRGRGSYEQYF
TRBV6-5	TRBJ1-3	NA	TRBD1	CASSRDRGGNTIYF
TRBV2	TRBJ2-7	once	TRBD2	CASSEALGISGRLGRYEQYF
TRBV28	TRBJ1-1	NA	TRBD1	CASLLTGTGRLEAFF
TRBV6-1	TRBJ1-2	once	NA	CASSEWVGHTF
TRBV6-1	TRBJ1-1	NA	NA	CASSETGRVSTEAFF
TRBV28	TRBJ2-7	NA	NA	CASSLADSEQYF
TRBV5-1	TRBJ1-1	NA	TRBD1	CASSTQGAGGSNTEAFF